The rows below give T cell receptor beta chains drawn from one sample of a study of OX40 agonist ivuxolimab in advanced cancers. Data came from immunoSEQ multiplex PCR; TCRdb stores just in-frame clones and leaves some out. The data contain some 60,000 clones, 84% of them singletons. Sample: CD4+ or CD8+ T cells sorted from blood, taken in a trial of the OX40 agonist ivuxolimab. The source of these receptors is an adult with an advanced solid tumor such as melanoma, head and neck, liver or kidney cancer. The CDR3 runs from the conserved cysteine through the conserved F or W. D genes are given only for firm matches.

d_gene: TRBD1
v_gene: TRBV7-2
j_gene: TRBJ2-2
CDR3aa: CASSLADRVTTNTGELFF
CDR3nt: TGTGCCAGCAGCTTAGCGGACAGGGTTACAACGAACACCGGGGAGCTGTTTTTT

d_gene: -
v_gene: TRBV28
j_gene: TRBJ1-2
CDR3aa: CASSFGGFYGYTF
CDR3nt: TGTGCCAGCAGTTTCGGGGGTTTCTATGGCTACACCTTC

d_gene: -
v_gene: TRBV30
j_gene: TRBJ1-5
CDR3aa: CAWSAEQGNQPQHF
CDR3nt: TGTGCCTGGAGTGCTGAACAGGGAAATCAGCCCCAGCATTTT

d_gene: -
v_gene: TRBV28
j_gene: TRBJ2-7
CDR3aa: CASRRGGLPYEQYF
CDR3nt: TGTGCCAGCAGGAGGGGAGGACTTCCCTACGAGCAGTACTTC

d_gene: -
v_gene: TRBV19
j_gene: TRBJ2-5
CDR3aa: CASSDLRGGETQYF
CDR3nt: TGTGCCAGTAGTGACTTGCGAGGAGGAGAGACCCAGTACTTC

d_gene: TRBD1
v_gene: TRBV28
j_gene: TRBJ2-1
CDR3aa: CASRPGQAWNEQFF
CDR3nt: TGTGCCAGCAGGCCGGGACAGGCATGGAATGAGCAGTTCTTC

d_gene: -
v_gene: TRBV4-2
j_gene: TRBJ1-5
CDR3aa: CASSQQEYLRDNQPQHF
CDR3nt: TGTGCCAGCAGCCAACAGGAATATTTAAGGGACAATCAGCCCCAGCATTTT

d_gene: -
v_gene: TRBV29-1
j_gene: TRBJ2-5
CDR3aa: CSVYRTGQETQYF
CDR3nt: TGCAGCGTCTATAGGACGGGCCAAGAGACCCAGTACTTC

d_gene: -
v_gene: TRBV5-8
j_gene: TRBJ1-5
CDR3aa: CASSEEGRGGNQPQHF
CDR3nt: TGTGCCAGCAGCGAGGAAGGTAGGGGCGGCAATCAGCCCCAGCATTTT

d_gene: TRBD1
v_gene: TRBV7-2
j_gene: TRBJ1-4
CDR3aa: CASSTDRSGEKLFF
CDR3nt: TGTGCCAGCAGCACGGACAGGAGCGGTGAAAAACTGTTTTTT

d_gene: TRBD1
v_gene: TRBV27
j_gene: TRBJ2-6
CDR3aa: CASSLFDRGLNSGANVLTF
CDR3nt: TGTGCCAGCAGTTTGTTCGACAGGGGCCTTAACTCTGGGGCCAACGTCCTGACTTTC

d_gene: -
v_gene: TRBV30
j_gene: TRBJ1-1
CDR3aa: CAWSGWNTEAFF
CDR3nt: TGTGCCTGGAGTGGGTGGAACACTGAAGCTTTCTTT